A selection of T cell receptor beta chains follows, all from one sample in a study of blood T cell repertoires in COVID-19. Here immunoSEQ multiplex PCR was the method, and the copy in TCRdb shows in-frame clones only, minus some. The data show about 35,000 clones, with 87% seen just once and 9.5% to 13% held by the top ten. Material: peripheral blood. These receptors all come from an elderly man with active COVID-19. The CDR3 runs from the conserved cysteine through the conserved F or W. D genes are given only for firm matches. Where a row states a size, it is once, few, many or the class of an expanded clone; other rows omit it.

d_gene,j_gene,v_gene,abundance,CDR3nt,CDR3aa
-,TRBJ1-2,TRBV14,-,TGTGCCAGCAGCCAAGACTGGCCGAACTATGGCTACACCTTC,CASSQDWPNYGYTF
TRBD2,TRBJ2-3,TRBV10-3,-,TGTGCCATTGCGCGGGAGAGCACAGATACGCAGTATTTT,CAIARESTDTQYF
TRBD1,TRBJ2-1,TRBV7-2,-,TGTGCCAGCAGCTTGACCGGGACAGGGGCCAATGAGCAGTTCTTC,CASSLTGTGANEQFF
-,TRBJ2-7,TRBV5-4,-,TGTGCCAGCAGCTCCCTGGGCAGAGCCTCCTACGAGCAGTACTTC,CASSSLGRASYEQYF
-,TRBJ2-3,TRBV7-9,-,TGTGCCAGCAGCTTTGGAGGGTTGCGACCAGATACGCAGTATTTT,CASSFGGLRPDTQYF
TRBD1,TRBJ1-1,TRBV11-2,once,TGTGCCAGCAGCTTAGGGGGGAGTGACAGGGCAGCTTTCTTT,CASSLGGSDRAAFF
-,TRBJ2-7,TRBV20-1,-,TGCAGTGCATCGGACAGCTACGAGCAGTACTTC,CSASDSYEQYF
-,TRBJ2-3,TRBV7-2,-,TGTGCCAGCAGCTTAAACAACAGGGTTAAAGATACGCAGTATTTT,CASSLNNRVKDTQYF
TRBD2,TRBJ2-1,TRBV5-1,-,TGCGCCAGCAGCCTTCCGGGACTAGCGGTGAAAGATGAGCAGTTCTTC,CASSLPGLAVKDEQFF
TRBD2,TRBJ2-1,TRBV4-3,once,TGCGCCAGCAGCCAAGATCCCGCGGGAGCCCCCCGGGATGTGCAGTTCTTC,CASSQDPAGAPRDVQFF
TRBD1,TRBJ2-7,TRBV28,once,TGTGCCAGCAGTTTATTAGGACAGGGAACGGGGGAGCAGTACTTC,CASSLLGQGTGEQYF
-,TRBJ1-2,TRBV13,-,TGTGCCAGCAGACGGACGGCGGGCTATGGCTACACCTTC,CASRRTAGYGYTF
-,TRBJ2-2,TRBV12-3/TRBV12-4,-,TGTGCCAGCAGACGTCAGGGGTTCGGGGAGCTGTTTTTT,CASRRQGFGELFF
TRBD2,TRBJ2-3,TRBV11-3,-,TGTGCCAGCAGCTTGGGACTAGCGGACACAGATACGCAGTATTTT,CASSLGLADTDTQYF
-,TRBJ2-1,TRBV24-1,-,TGTGCCACCAGTGACCCCCCGCGAGAGAATGAGCAGTTCTTC,CATSDPPRENEQFF
TRBD1,TRBJ1-1,TRBV5-8,few,TGTGCCAGCAGCTTGGTGGGACAGATAGGGGAAGCTTTCTTT,CASSLVGQIGEAFF
-,TRBJ2-5,TRBV13,-,TGTGCCAGCAGCCTTACGTCGGGAGTAGGGACCCAGTACTTC,CASSLTSGVGTQYF
TRBD2,TRBJ2-7,TRBV28,once,TGTGCCACCCATCCGACTAGCGGGAGATACGAGCAGTACTTC,CATHPTSGRYEQYF
TRBD1,TRBJ2-1,TRBV27,few,TGTGCCAGCAGCCCGGATCTTCCGGGACAGCTATACAATGAGCAGTTCTTC,CASSPDLPGQLYNEQFF
TRBD1,TRBJ1-5,TRBV5-1,once,TGCGCCAGCAGCAAGGACAGGGGCTCTAATCAGCCCCAGCATTTT,CASSKDRGSNQPQHF
-,TRBJ1-1,TRBV19,-,TGTGCCAGTAGTAGATCAGGGGAGACTGAAGCTTTCTTT,CASSRSGETEAFF
-,TRBJ2-5,TRBV19,-,TGTGCCAGTAGTTTCGAAGGACAGTCGGTTTTGGAGACCCAGTACTTC,CASSFEGQSVLETQYF
TRBD2,TRBJ2-1,TRBV27,-,TGTGCCAGCAGTTTTTATGGCGGGAGCTCCTACAATGAGCAGTTCTTC,CASSFYGGSSYNEQFF
-,TRBJ2-3,TRBV29-1,-,TGCAGCGCTTCGACAGCGTCTAGCACAGATACGCAGTATTTT,CSASTASSTDTQYF
-,TRBJ2-1,TRBV7-9,-,TGTGCCAGCAGCTTATATCTCATGGGGGGTTCCTACAATGAGCAGTTCTTC,CASSLYLMGGSYNEQFF
TRBD2,TRBJ2-7,TRBV4-3,-,TGCGCCAGCAGCCAAACTAGCGGGACATACGAGCAGTACTTC,CASSQTSGTYEQYF
-,TRBJ1-2,TRBV5-4,once,TGTGCCAGCAGCTTGGCCGGCAGGGGCTATGGCTACACCTTC,CASSLAGRGYGYTF
-,TRBJ2-1,TRBV20-1,once,TGCAGTGCCAGTAGGGGAAACTCCTACAATGAGCAGTTCTTC,CSASRGNSYNEQFF
TRBD1,TRBJ2-1,TRBV6-5,-,TGTGCCAGCAGCTTGGACAGGAGCTCCTACAATGAGCAGTTCTTC,CASSLDRSSYNEQFF
TRBD1,TRBJ1-4,TRBV6-5,-,TGTGCCAGCGGTATTCCGGGACAGGGGAGGGAAAAACTGTTTTTT,CASGIPGQGREKLFF
-,TRBJ1-2,TRBV27,-,TGTGCCAGCGCAGGGGTTGACTATGGCTACACCTTC,CASAGVDYGYTF
-,TRBJ1-1,TRBV28,-,TGTGCCAGCACGCACAGGGTGGGTGAAGCTTTCTTT,CASTHRVGEAFF
TRBD1,TRBJ2-2,TRBV9,-,TGTGCCAGCAGCCAGGGGGCTGTCGGGGAGCTGTTTTTT,CASSQGAVGELFF
-,TRBJ2-7,TRBV7-9,-,TGTGCCAGCAGCTTAGGAGGAGGACAGATAGGCTCCTACGAGCAGTACTTC,CASSLGGGQIGSYEQYF
TRBD2,TRBJ2-3,TRBV2,-,TGTGCCAGCACTTTCATTAGCGGGAGGTCTGCAGATACGCAGTATTTT,CASTFISGRSADTQYF
-,TRBJ2-5,TRBV5-4,-,TGTGCCAGCAGCGGGGACTGGTACCAAGAGACCCAGTACTTC,CASSGDWYQETQYF
-,TRBJ2-5,TRBV29-1,-,TGCAGCGTTGGGACGGAGGAAGAGACCCAGTACTTC,CSVGTEEETQYF
-,TRBJ2-7,TRBV5-1,-,TGCGCCAGCAGCTTGCAAGGGGCAGTCAGCTCCTACGAGCAGTACTTC,CASSLQGAVSSYEQYF
TRBD1,TRBJ2-5,TRBV5-6,-,TGTGCCAGCAGGGTAGGGGGCGGCGGGGAGACCCAGTACTTC,CASRVGGGGETQYF
TRBD1,TRBJ2-2,TRBV11-3,-,TGTGCCAGCAGGTATACAGGGGCGAACACCGGGGAGCTGTTTTTT,CASRYTGANTGELFF
TRBD2,TRBJ2-5,TRBV20-1,-,TGCAGTGCTAGTAGGCGGGAGGGCCGGGAGACCCAGTACTTC,CSASRREGRETQYF
TRBD1,TRBJ1-2,TRBV6-5,-,TGTGCCAGCAGTTTAGGGGGCGTGGGAACATATGGCTACACCTTC,CASSLGGVGTYGYTF
-,TRBJ1-1,TRBV14,-,TGTGCCAGCAGCCAAGAGTACTCCTTGAACACTGAAGCTTTCTTT,CASSQEYSLNTEAFF
TRBD2,TRBJ2-1,TRBV27,few,TGTGCCAGCAGTTCCGCGGGAGGGCCGGTGGATGAGCAGTTCTTC,CASSSAGGPVDEQFF
-,TRBJ2-5,TRBV5-1,-,TGCGCCAGCAGCATAGGACAGAAAGAGACCCAGTACTTC,CASSIGQKETQYF
-,TRBJ2-5,TRBV3-1/TRBV3-2,-,TGTGCCGCAGGGTCAGGGCGAGAGACCCAGTACTTC,CAAGSGRETQYF
TRBD1,TRBJ1-2,TRBV28,-,TGTGCCAGCAGTTTATTTGGACAGGGGGTATATGGCTACACCTTC,CASSLFGQGVYGYTF
-,TRBJ2-5,TRBV6-5,-,TGTGCCAGCAGTTACTCGCCCCCAGGGGTTCGGGAGACCCAGTACTTC,CASSYSPPGVRETQYF
TRBD1,TRBJ1-2,TRBV15,-,TGTGCCACCAGCAGAGCCACCGTAGTCAGACAGGGGGGAAATGGCTACACCTTC,CATSRATVVRQGGNGYTF
TRBD1,TRBJ1-1,TRBV18,-,TGTGCCAGCTCACCACCGGGAGGGACAGGGGGCCGAACTGAAGCTTTCTTT,CASSPPGGTGGRTEAFF
TRBD2,TRBJ2-2,TRBV7-7,-,TGTGCCAGCAGCTCCTCCGGACTAGCACATTCCACCGGGGAGCTGTTTTTT,CASSSSGLAHSTGELFF
TRBD2,TRBJ2-2,TRBV5-4,-,TGTGCCAGCAGCTTGGGGGGACTAGCGGGAACCGGGGAGCTGTTTTTT,CASSLGGLAGTGELFF